This TCR beta chain was recovered during a study of CD4 T cells in relation to SARS-CoV-2 and coronaviruses. Study outcomes and limitations: Crossreactive clones expanded significantly less to SARS-CoV-2 than monoreactive clones. This crossreactivity analysis covered spike protein alone, no other viral proteins.

Naive and memory CD4+ T cells were cultured with CEF, then survey-sequenced. The repertoire was sequenced with immunoSEQ multiplex PCR; TCRdb's copy has only in-frame clones and lacks some. The sample lists around 41,000 clones, about 80% occurring once. Trimming cost V 5 bases and J 4 bases; bases outside gene matches: 10. The CDR3 runs to 14 residues. The V gene's germline CDR1 is GTSNPN and CDR2 SVGIG (reference sequence). To note about this clone: Its specificity is not known.

The chain recombines TRBV30 with TRBJ1-1, with 7 bases aligning to TRBD1. The source of this sequence is an adult with COVID-19. Input material: naive CD4+ T cells from PBMCs, cultured in vitro. Documented subset: naive CD4+ T cells isolated by negative enrichment. The CDR3 sequence: CAWVRDRIITEAFF. The CDR3 DNA reads as TGTGCCTGGGTTAGGGACAGAATTATCACTGAAGCTTTCTTT. The full variable domain, in which reference TRBV30 and TRBJ1-1 provide the parts outside the CDR3, is SQTIHQWPATLVQPVGSPLSLECTVEGTSNPNLYWYRQAAGRGLQLLFYSVGIGQISSEVPQNLSASRPQDRQFILSSKKLLLSDSGFYLCAWVRDRIITEAFFGQGTRLTVV.